This TCR beta chain was found in a study of blood T cell repertoires in COVID-19. At the level of the study: The study drew acute and convalescent COVID-19 samples from the United States, Italy and Spain.

Per the original data handling: Reference gene primer amplification gave nucleated cell count estimates. Only in-frame clones appear in the TCRdb table, and some are missing; sequencing was by immunoSEQ multiplex PCR. For V, J and clone size, that table is used; D and trimming come from the DNA. Among hundreds of thousands of clones, 80% to 90% were seen once, and the ten largest hold about 1%. In its sample, this clone was seen once. This clonotype was sampled from a man aged 40-49 years with acute or convalescent COVID-19. The specimen sequenced was peripheral blood.

The CDR3: CASSLTGSHEQFF. In nucleotides, the CDR3 is TGTGCCAGCAGCCTAACAGGGTCCCACGAGCAGTTCTTC. The V gene is TRBV7-6, the J gene TRBJ2-1; possible D gene TRBD1, 6 bases. The CDR3 spans 13 residues. Trimming removed 5 bases at V and 10 bases at J, with 15 bases between. The V gene's germline CDR1 is SGHVS and CDR2 FNYEAQ.